This T cell receptor (beta chain) was documented in a study of response to subunit inactivated influenza vaccine. This clonotype occurred many times. Its specificity is not known. TCRdb reprocessed the RT-PCR reads with MiXCR, giving one entry per CDR3 protein. The repertoire holds about 700,000 distinct CDR3 sequences, with around 15% as singletons. Between the trimmed V and J ends, which lost 0 bases and 7 bases, there was a span of 6 bases. Germline loops: CDR1 MNHEY, CDR2 SVGEGT. CDR3 size: 12 residues. General observations from the study: Each seasonal influenza vaccination recruits few new T cells, the authors suggested.

This clonotype was sampled from a man aged 45-65 years who received an inactivated influenza vaccine. V gene TRBV6-2 or TRBV6-3 combines with J gene TRBJ1-1; D not resolved. Specimen: PBMCs from blood, collected approximately 15 days before vaccination. The CDR3 region is CASSYSRVEAFF. In DNA, the CDR3 is TGTGCCAGCAGTTACTCGCGGGTTGAAGCTTTCTTT.